This TCR beta chain came from a study of technical replicates of blood from several donors. Generated by immunoSEQ multiplex PCR, the TCRdb table keeps only in-frame clones and is missing some. The data contain approximately 93,000 clones, 90% to 95% of them singletons. This CDR3 contains 15 residues. The J segment lost 7 bases and the V segment lost 6 bases, leaving 12 bases of the junction unmatched. The germline gives CDR1 SEHNR, CDR2 FQNEAQ (reference sequence). The clonotype comes from a human donor in good health. The chain employs TRBV7-9 and TRBJ2-7, with 10 nucleotides matching TRBD2. The specimen was T cells isolated from PBMCs. CDR3 in amino acids: CASRPSGGASFEQYF. The CDR3, as DNA: TGTGCCAGCAGGCCCAGCGGGGGGGCATCCTTTGAGCAGTACTTC.